These T cell receptor beta chains were read from a single sample in a study of cytomegalovirus exposure and HLA in healthy donors. The method was immunoSEQ multiplex PCR; TCRdb's version includes in-frame clones alone and lacks a portion of them. The repertoire holds some 150,000 clones, with 81% as singletons. Sequenced material: PBMCs. The receptor source for this set is a woman between 18 and 30 years old in good health and CMV-seropositive. Both conserved end residues are part of each CDR3. The order of the fields is V gene, D gene, J gene, clone size, CDR3 DNA, CDR3 protein. The D gene is left open where the match is weak. Expanded clones get a size class; other rows say once, few or many, or leave the size out.

v_call: TRBV30; d_call: .; j_call: TRBJ2-7; clone_size: .; cdr3_nt: TGTGCCTGGAGTGCATCCCCCTACGAGCAGTACTTC; cdr3_aa: CAWSASPYEQYF
v_call: TRBV27; d_call: TRBD2; j_call: TRBJ2-1; clone_size: .; cdr3_nt: TGTGCCAGCAGCCTGACTAGCGGATACAATGAGCAGTTCTTC; cdr3_aa: CASSLTSGYNEQFF
v_call: TRBV2; d_call: TRBD1; j_call: TRBJ1-2; clone_size: .; cdr3_nt: TGTGCCAGCAGGGCAAGTACAGGGGTGAGGGGCTACACCTTC; cdr3_aa: CASRASTGVRGYTF
v_call: TRBV2; d_call: .; j_call: TRBJ2-1; clone_size: .; cdr3_nt: TGTGCCAGCAGTATTGCGGGCTCCTACAATGAGCAGTTCTTC; cdr3_aa: CASSIAGSYNEQFF
v_call: TRBV15; d_call: TRBD1; j_call: TRBJ1-2; clone_size: .; cdr3_nt: TGTGCCACCAGCAGAGCCGGGACAGGGGGGAACTATGGCTACACCTTC; cdr3_aa: CATSRAGTGGNYGYTF
v_call: TRBV9; d_call: .; j_call: TRBJ1-4; clone_size: few; cdr3_nt: TGTGCCAGCAGCGAGGAGGATGCAACTAATGAAAAACTGTTTTTT; cdr3_aa: CASSEEDATNEKLFF
v_call: TRBV29-1; d_call: TRBD1; j_call: TRBJ2-2; clone_size: .; cdr3_nt: TGCAGCGCCGGACAGGGGAAGGGGGAGCTGTTTTTT; cdr3_aa: CSAGQGKGELFF
v_call: TRBV6-1; d_call: .; j_call: TRBJ2-7; clone_size: .; cdr3_nt: TGTGCCAGCAGTCGGACGGAGGGAGTCCACGAGCAGTACTTC; cdr3_aa: CASSRTEGVHEQYF
v_call: TRBV6-4; d_call: .; j_call: TRBJ2-7; clone_size: .; cdr3_nt: TGTGCCAGCAGTGACAGAGACAGTACGACCTACGAGCAGTACTTC; cdr3_aa: CASSDRDSTTYEQYF
v_call: TRBV6-5; d_call: .; j_call: TRBJ1-2; clone_size: .; cdr3_nt: TGTGCCAGCAGTTTATCGCGCAGGGGCTATGGCTACACCTTC; cdr3_aa: CASSLSRRGYGYTF
v_call: TRBV5-1; d_call: .; j_call: TRBJ2-2; clone_size: .; cdr3_nt: TGCGCCAGCAGCGACCGAGGGGGGAACACCGGGGAGCTGTTTTTT; cdr3_aa: CASSDRGGNTGELFF
v_call: TRBV30; d_call: TRBD1; j_call: TRBJ2-7; clone_size: .; cdr3_nt: TGTGCCTGGAGAACAGGGGGCTACGAGCAGTACTTC; cdr3_aa: CAWRTGGYEQYF
v_call: TRBV9; d_call: .; j_call: TRBJ2-7; clone_size: .; cdr3_nt: TGTGCCAGCAGCGTAGGACAGTCCTACGAGCAGTACTTC; cdr3_aa: CASSVGQSYEQYF
v_call: TRBV27; d_call: .; j_call: TRBJ1-5; clone_size: .; cdr3_nt: TGTGCCAGAGACACAGGGAGCAATCAGCCCCAGCATTTT; cdr3_aa: CARDTGSNQPQHF